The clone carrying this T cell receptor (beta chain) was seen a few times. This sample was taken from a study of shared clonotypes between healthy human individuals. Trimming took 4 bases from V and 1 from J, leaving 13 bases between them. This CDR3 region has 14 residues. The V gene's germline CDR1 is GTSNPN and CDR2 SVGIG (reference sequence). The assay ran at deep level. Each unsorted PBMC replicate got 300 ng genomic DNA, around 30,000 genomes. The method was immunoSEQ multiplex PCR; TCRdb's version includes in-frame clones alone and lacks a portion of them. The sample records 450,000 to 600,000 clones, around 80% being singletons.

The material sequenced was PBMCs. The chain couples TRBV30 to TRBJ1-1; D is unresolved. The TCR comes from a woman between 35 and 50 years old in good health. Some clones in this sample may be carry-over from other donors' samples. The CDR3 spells CAWTPTEANTEAFF. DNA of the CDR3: TGTGCCTGGACCCCCACCGAGGCGAACACTGAAGCTTTCTTT.